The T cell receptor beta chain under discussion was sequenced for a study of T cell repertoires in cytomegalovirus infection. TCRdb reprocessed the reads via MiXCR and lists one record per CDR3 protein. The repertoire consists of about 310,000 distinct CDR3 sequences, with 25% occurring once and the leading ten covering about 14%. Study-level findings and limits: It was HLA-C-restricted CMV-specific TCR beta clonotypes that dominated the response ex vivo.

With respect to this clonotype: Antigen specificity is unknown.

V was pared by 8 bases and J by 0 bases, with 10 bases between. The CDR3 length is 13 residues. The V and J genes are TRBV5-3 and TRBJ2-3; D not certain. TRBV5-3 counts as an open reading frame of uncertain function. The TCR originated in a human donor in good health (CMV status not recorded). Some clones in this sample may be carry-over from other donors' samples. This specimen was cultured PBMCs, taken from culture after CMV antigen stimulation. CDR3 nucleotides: TGTGCCAGCAGCAACCCTAGCACAGATACGCAGTATTTT. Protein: CASSNPSTDTQYF.